The text below deals with one TCR beta chain. Its antigen is undetermined. The same CDR3 also results from other DNA sequences found in this sample. These data belong to a study of shared clonotypes between healthy human individuals. Study-level findings and limits: Sampling involved blood alone; tissue repertoires likely differ. Rarefaction indicated that sorted-subset sequencing remained incomplete although depth was large.

Running of the assay took place at deep level. Assay: immunoSEQ multiplex PCR; the TCRdb copy retains only in-frame clones and omits some. The data contain approximately 2.3 million clones, approximately 95% of them singletons. Sequenced sample: naive CD4+ T cells from PBMCs. Noted subset: CD45RA+ positively selected. The TCR comes from a man younger than 35 in good health. Some clones in this sample may be carry-over from other donors' samples.

CDR3 bases: TGTGCCAGCAGCTTCAGGGAAGGACAGCCCCAGCATTTT. Translated: CASSFREGQPQHF. J is TRBJ1-5 and V is TRBV7-3; tentative D call: TRBD1 (5 bases). V dropped 3 bases and J dropped 7 bases, with 10 bases sitting between them. Looked up from germline, CDR1 is SGHTA and CDR2 is FQGTGA. The length of the CDR3 is 13 residues.